The rows below give T cell receptor beta chains drawn from one sample of a study of blood T cell repertoires in COVID-19. Here immunoSEQ multiplex PCR was the method, and the copy in TCRdb shows in-frame clones only, minus some. Of 140,000 to 150,000 clones listed, about nine tenths are singletons. Material: peripheral blood. The receptors were gathered from a human donor in a cohort sampled during active COVID-19. Both conserved end residues are part of each CDR3. The D gene is left open where the match is weak. Rows may omit the clone size; those that give it use once, few, many or a size class.

TRBJ1-1,TRBV19,NA,NA,TGTGCCAGTAGTACGGGAGGGAACACTGAAGCTTTCTTT,CASSTGGNTEAFF
TRBJ2-7,TRBV6-2/TRBV6-3,NA,TRBD1,TGTGCCAGCAGTACCGGGACAGGGGTGTACGAGCAGTACTTC,CASSTGTGVYEQYF
TRBJ2-7,TRBV11-1,NA,TRBD2,TGTGCCAGCAGCTTAGGAGGGACTAGCGGGATTTGGCAGTACTTC,CASSLGGTSGIWQYF
TRBJ2-3,TRBV13,NA,NA,TGTGCCAGCACCCCCGGTGCGAGTACCACAGATACGCAGTATTTT,CASTPGASTTDTQYF
TRBJ2-1,TRBV23-1,NA,NA,TGCGCCAGCAGTCAACGCAGCTACAATGAGCAGTTCTTC,CASSQRSYNEQFF
TRBJ2-7,TRBV7-2,NA,NA,TGTGCCAGCAGCTACTCTACTCTAGCGCAGTACGAGCAGTACTTC,CASSYSTLAQYEQYF
TRBJ1-6,TRBV5-8,NA,NA,TGTGCCAGCAGCTTCAAAGCCGCAGGGATTAATTCACCCCTCCACTTT,CASSFKAAGINSPLHF
TRBJ1-4,TRBV5-1,NA,NA,TGCGCCAGCAGCTTAGGACATCCTGGGACTAATGAAAAACTGTTTTTT,CASSLGHPGTNEKLFF
TRBJ2-3,TRBV28,NA,TRBD1,TGTGCCAGCAGTTCCAACAGGGGGCTGTTCTCAGATACGCAGTATTTT,CASSSNRGLFSDTQYF
TRBJ2-2,TRBV6-5,NA,NA,TGTGCCAGTAGTCATAGGGGAGGGAACACCGGGGAGCTGTTTTTT,CASSHRGGNTGELFF
TRBJ1-2,TRBV28,NA,NA,TGTGCCAGCAGCCCCTATTCCGGGACTTCGGATGGCTACACCTTC,CASSPYSGTSDGYTF
TRBJ2-6,TRBV18,NA,TRBD1,TGTGCCAGCTCACCACCAAACAGGGGCCCGAATCTGGGGGCCAACGTCCTGACTTTC,CASSPPNRGPNLGANVLTF
TRBJ2-1,TRBV7-2,NA,NA,TGTGCCAGCAGCTTTCTGGCAGGGTCATTATCGGCGAATGAGCAGTTCTTC,CASSFLAGSLSANEQFF
TRBJ2-5,TRBV19,NA,NA,TGTGCCAGTAGTAGGGCCAGCCAAGAGACCCAGTACTTC,CASSRASQETQYF
TRBJ2-3,TRBV3-1/TRBV3-2,NA,TRBD2,TGTGCCAGCAGCCAAGAACCGGGACTAGCATTTTCAGATACGCAGTATTTT,CASSQEPGLAFSDTQYF
TRBJ1-1,TRBV7-9,once,NA,TGTGCCAGCAGCTTAGACAGGCATGTGAACACTGAAGCTTTCTTT,CASSLDRHVNTEAFF
TRBJ2-3,TRBV30,NA,NA,TGTGCCAGTAACAACACAGATACGCAGTATTTT,CASNNTDTQYF
TRBJ1-6,TRBV7-2,NA,TRBD1,TGTGCCAGCAGCTTAGTGTCAGGGGGTAGTAAAAATAATTCACCCCTCCACTTT,CASSLVSGGSKNNSPLHF
TRBJ2-7,TRBV3-1/TRBV3-2,NA,TRBD2,TGTGCCAGCAGCCAAGATCGTTGGGCGGGGGAGACTTCCTACGAGCAGTACTTC,CASSQDRWAGETSYEQYF
TRBJ2-7,TRBV2,NA,NA,TGTGCCAGCAGTCCTTACAGGACCTACGAGCAGTACTTC,CASSPYRTYEQYF
TRBJ2-1,TRBV10-3,NA,NA,TGTGCCATCAGTGACCTTAATGAGCAGTTCTTC,CAISDLNEQFF
TRBJ2-1,TRBV11-3,NA,NA,TGTGCCAGCAGCTTCGGGTTTTCGAGTGATGAGCAGTTCTTC,CASSFGFSSDEQFF
TRBJ2-7,TRBV7-2,NA,TRBD2,TGTGCCAGCAGCCAACAGATCGGGACTAGCGACGAGCAGTACTTC,CASSQQIGTSDEQYF
TRBJ1-1,TRBV29-1,NA,NA,TGCAGCGTAAATCGGGGGGCTGAAGCTTTCTTT,CSVNRGAEAFF
TRBJ1-6,TRBV7-2,NA,TRBD1,TGTGCCAGCAGCTCCGGGGGGACAGGGAATTCACCCCTCCACTTT,CASSSGGTGNSPLHF
TRBJ2-1,TRBV7-8,NA,NA,TGTGCCAGCAGCCCCGGACTTCCCCCCGACAATGAGCAGTTCTTC,CASSPGLPPDNEQFF
TRBJ2-1,TRBV6-4,NA,NA,TGTGCCAGCAGTGACTCGTTTCGGCTAGGGGATGAGCAGTTCTTC,CASSDSFRLGDEQFF
TRBJ2-3,TRBV9,NA,NA,TGTGCCAGCAGCGTCGAGGGGACTTTCCCAGATACGCAGTATTTT,CASSVEGTFPDTQYF